Listed below are T cell receptor beta chains from one sample, sequenced in a study of CD4 T cells in relation to SARS-CoV-2 and coronaviruses. Libraries were prepared by immunoSEQ multiplex PCR; TCRdb keeps only in-frame clonotypes and omits some of them. Of roughly 57,000 clones in the sample, 86% were seen once. The material sequenced was memory CD4+ T cells from PBMCs. These receptors came from a human donor in good health. CDR3s include the opening cysteine and the closing phenylalanine or tryptophan. Fields, in order: CDR3 DNA, CDR3 protein, D gene, J gene, V gene, clone size. A D gene is named only where the DNA matches it firmly. Clone size is shown for a subset of rows, as once, few, many or a class of expanded clone.

TGTGCCACCAGTGATCCCAGCGGGGGCACAGATACGCAGTATTTT | CATSDPSGGTDTQYF | TRBD2 | TRBJ2-3 | TRBV24-1 | -
TGTGCCAGCAGTTTAGCCCGCGGCGGGGTTTTTGGAAACACCATATATTTT | CASSLARGGVFGNTIYF | - | TRBJ1-3 | TRBV28 | -
TGCAGCGTTGAAGCAGGGACTGGAAACACCATATATTTT | CSVEAGTGNTIYF | - | TRBJ1-3 | TRBV29-1 | -
TGTGCCAGCAGCTCAGCCGACAGGGTGGACGGCACCGGGGAGCTGTTTTTT | CASSSADRVDGTGELFF | TRBD1 | TRBJ2-2 | TRBV3-1/TRBV3-2 | few
TGTGCCAGCAGCACCCATTACGGGGGCACCTCCAATGAGCAGTTCTTC | CASSTHYGGTSNEQFF | - | TRBJ2-1 | TRBV11-2 | -
TGTGCCAGCAGTTTAACCACGGGACAGGGGGCGAACACCATATATTTT | CASSLTTGQGANTIYF | TRBD1 | TRBJ1-3 | TRBV27 | -
TGTGCCAGCACCTGGACCTCAGCCGAGCAGTTCTTC | CASTWTSAEQFF | - | TRBJ2-1 | TRBV28 | -
TGTGCCAGCAGAACAGGGCCCTGGACTGAAGCTTTCTTT | CASRTGPWTEAFF | - | TRBJ1-1 | TRBV27 | -
TGTGCCAGCAGCTTAGGTGGGGGACCAGATACGCAGTATTTT | CASSLGGGPDTQYF | - | TRBJ2-3 | TRBV7-9 | -
TGTGCCAGCAGCGTAGATCTATCCGGGGAGCTGTTTTTT | CASSVDLSGELFF | - | TRBJ2-2 | TRBV9 | -
TGTGCCAGCAGCTTAAAATGGGAGGGGGCGCGGGGCACTGAAGCTTTCTTT | CASSLKWEGARGTEAFF | TRBD1 | TRBJ1-1 | TRBV7-3 | -
TGTGCCAGCACCCGACAGGGTGGAATCTACGAGCAGTACTTC | CASTRQGGIYEQYF | TRBD1 | TRBJ2-7 | TRBV7-2 | -
TGTGCCAGCAGCTCAGCGGGAGTAGAAGACACCGGGGAGCTGTTTTTT | CASSSAGVEDTGELFF | TRBD2 | TRBJ2-2 | TRBV7-9 | -
TGTGCCAGTAGTATGGGACAGCTTCTAGCCAAAAACATTCAGTACTTC | CASSMGQLLAKNIQYF | TRBD1 | TRBJ2-4 | TRBV19 | -
TGTGCCAGCGGGGGACTAGCGGCCACCGGGGAGCTGTTTTTT | CASGGLAATGELFF | TRBD2 | TRBJ2-2 | TRBV28 | -
TGTGCCAGCGGGGCCTCGGGGTACGAGCAGTACTTC | CASGASGYEQYF | - | TRBJ2-7 | TRBV3-1/TRBV3-2 | -
TGTGCCAGCAGTTACAAGACTTCAGGGGCTGAAAAACTGTTTTTT | CASSYKTSGAEKLFF | - | TRBJ1-4 | TRBV6-2/TRBV6-3 | -
TGTGCCAGCAGCCAGACAGGGGGGCGAACAGATACGCAGTATTTT | CASSQTGGRTDTQYF | TRBD1 | TRBJ2-3 | TRBV3-1/TRBV3-2 | -
TGTGCCACCAGTGCCCAGGGGACAGGGTCCGGGGAGCTGTTTTTT | CATSAQGTGSGELFF | TRBD1 | TRBJ2-2 | TRBV24-1 | -
TGTGCCAGCAGTCCGGGCGGCGGGAGGTCCTACAATGAGCAGTTCTTC | CASSPGGGRSYNEQFF | TRBD2 | TRBJ2-1 | TRBV7-2 | once
TGCGCCAGCAGCCAAGGGGTCGGGACGGAGAGCAATCAGCCCCAGCATTTT | CASSQGVGTESNQPQHF | - | TRBJ1-5 | TRBV4-1 | once
TGTGCCTGGAGTCCGACAGGGGCTAAAGCTTTCTTT | CAWSPTGAKAFF | TRBD1 | TRBJ1-1 | TRBV30 | -
TGCGCCAGCAGCCTCCAGGAGACTAGCACAGATACGCAGTATTTT | CASSLQETSTDTQYF | - | TRBJ2-3 | TRBV5-1 | -
TGCGCCAGCAGCTTGGGGATAGGGGGTAATGAAAAACTGTTTTTT | CASSLGIGGNEKLFF | - | TRBJ1-4 | TRBV5-1 | -
TGTGCCAGCAGCGACTCCCTAGGTATCCCCGGGGAGCTGTTTTTT | CASSDSLGIPGELFF | - | TRBJ2-2 | TRBV7-8 | -
TGTGCCAGCTCACCACTTTTTGCGGGTACCCCGACTAGCGGGAAGAGCACAGATACGCAGTATTTT | CASSPLFAGTPTSGKSTDTQYF | TRBD2 | TRBJ2-3 | TRBV18 | -
TGTGCCAGCAGCGTAGGTTTGGGACAGGGTTCTAAAAACATTCAGTACTTC | CASSVGLGQGSKNIQYF | TRBD1 | TRBJ2-4 | TRBV9 | -
TGTGCCAGCTCACCAACTAGCGGATACACAGATACGCAGTATTTT | CASSPTSGYTDTQYF | TRBD2 | TRBJ2-3 | TRBV18 | once
TGTGCCAGCTCACCACGTAAATTGGCATCTATCCAATTGGTAGATACGCAGTATTTT | CASSPRKLASIQLVDTQYF | - | TRBJ2-3 | TRBV18 | -
TGTGCCAGCAGTACCGGGACTAGCGGGAGCGGCGAGCAGTACTTC | CASSTGTSGSGEQYF | TRBD2 | TRBJ2-7 | TRBV2 | few
TGTGCTAGTGGTTGGCGGGAAAGCACAGATACGCAGTATTTT | CASGWRESTDTQYF | - | TRBJ2-3 | TRBV12-5 | -
TGTGCCAGCAGTTTAACCACGTTCGAGCAGTACTTC | CASSLTTFEQYF | - | TRBJ2-7 | TRBV28 | -
TGTGCCAGTAGTGTCCCCGCCGGGGGAGGTGTGGGGGAGACTGAAGCTTTCTTT | CASSVPAGGGVGETEAFF | - | TRBJ1-1 | TRBV19 | -
TGTGCCAGCAGTGAGTCAAGGACAGGCGACATTCAGTACTTC | CASSESRTGDIQYF | TRBD1 | TRBJ2-4 | TRBV2 | -
TGTGCCAGCAGCTACTCGGGACTAGCGGGAGCGAGGTCCTACGAGCAGTACTTC | CASSYSGLAGARSYEQYF | TRBD2 | TRBJ2-7 | TRBV11-2 | -
TGTGCCAGCAGTGAAGTAGGTTCGGGCACTGAAGCTTTCTTT | CASSEVGSGTEAFF | - | TRBJ1-1 | TRBV2 | -
TGTGCCAGTAGTGCCTTGAGCTCCTATAATTCACCCCTCCACTTT | CASSALSSYNSPLHF | - | TRBJ1-6 | TRBV19 | -
TGTGCCACCCAGAAGGCCAATCAGCCCCAGCATTTT | CATQKANQPQHF | - | TRBJ1-5 | TRBV6-5 | few